The clone carrying this TCR beta chain was counted only a few times. Its antigen is unidentified. The entry originates in a study of identical twins. TCRdb re-called the 5' RACE reads with MiXCR, one entry per CDR3 protein. The data hold a few hundred thousand distinct CDR3 sequences, with 9% to 15% observed a single time. Healthy Caucasian individuals made up all the donors. Study observations and caveats: The presence of invariant MAIT and iNKT cells could partly confound analyses of zero-insertion sequences. Insertion counts were lower in abundant cord blood beta clonotypes, a trend that memory repertoires did not show. There was more out-of-frame TCR alpha sharing in monozygotic twins than models estimated.

This CDR3 is 14 amino acids long. CDR1 is SGHDT, CDR2 YYEEEE, per germline. Deletions cut 0 bases from V and 0 bases from J, with 5 bases between. These same records also appear under a second study, on yellow fever vaccine responses in identical twins.

This TCR was sampled from a woman in her late teens or twenties in good health. The chain recombines TRBV5-6 with TRBJ2-3; D is unclear. The specimen was CD8+ T cells sorted from blood. DNA of the CDR3: TGTGCCAGCAGCTTGGTGGCTAGCACAGATACGCAGTATTTT. Translated: CASSLVASTDTQYF.